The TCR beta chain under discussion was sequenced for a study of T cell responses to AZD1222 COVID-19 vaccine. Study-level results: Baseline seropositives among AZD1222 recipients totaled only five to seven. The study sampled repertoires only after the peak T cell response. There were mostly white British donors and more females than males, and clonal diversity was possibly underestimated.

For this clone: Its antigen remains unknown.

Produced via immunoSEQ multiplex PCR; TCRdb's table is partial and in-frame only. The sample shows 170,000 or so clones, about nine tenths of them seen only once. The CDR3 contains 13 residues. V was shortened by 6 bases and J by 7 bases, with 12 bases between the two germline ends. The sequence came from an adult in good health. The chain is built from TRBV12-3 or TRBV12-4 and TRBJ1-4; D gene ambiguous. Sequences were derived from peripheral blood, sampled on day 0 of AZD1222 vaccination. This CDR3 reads CASSRVGSEKLFF. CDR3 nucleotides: TGTGCCAGCAGCCGGGTGGGAAGTGAAAAACTGTTTTTT.